These 11 T cell receptor beta chains share one sample of origin, sequenced in a study of T cell responses to AZD1222 COVID-19 vaccine. The assay was immunoSEQ multiplex PCR, and TCRdb's table has in-frame clones only and misses some. The sample holds under 70,000 clones, around three quarters seen once. The starting material was peripheral blood, obtained on day 0 of AZD1222 vaccination. These receptor sequences come from an adult in good health.

This chain joins TRBV7-2 and TRBJ1-6; TRBD1 agrees at 8 bases. Per germline, CDR1 SGHTA and CDR2 FQGNSA. There are 16 residues in the CDR3. Losses at the gene ends were 0 bases for V and 5 bases for J; bases not matched to a gene: 3. CDR3: CASSLALQGDNSPLHF. In DNA, the CDR3 is TGTGCCAGCAGCTTAGCGCTACAGGGGGATAATTCACCCCTCCACTTT.

This sequence joins TRBV7-2 and TRBJ2-7; TRBD1 aligns across 7 bases. Trimming cost V 4 bases and J 6 bases; bases outside gene matches: 6. CDR3 length: 13 residues. Germline V lookup: CDR1 SGHTA, CDR2 FQGNSA. DNA for the CDR3: TGTGCCAGCAGCTCCACAGGGGTGGGCGAGCAGTACTTC. It specifies CASSSTGVGEQYF.

The chain has TRBV20-1 and TRBJ1-5, with D possibly TRBD1 on 5 matching bases. This CDR3 comprises 15 residues. V was cut by 3 bases and J by 0 bases, with 12 bases left in between. From germline, CDR1 is DFQATT and CDR2 SNEGSKA (reference sequence). The CDR3 region is CSASRGDNSNQPQHF. DNA of the CDR3: TGCAGTGCTAGTCGGGGGGATAATAGCAATCAGCCCCAGCATTTT.

The gene calls are TRBV2 and TRBJ1-5; the D gene is possibly TRBD1 (5 bases). This CDR3 region has 12 residues. Germline CDR1 is SNHLY and CDR2 is FYNNEI. Trimming took off 7 bases at V and 5 bases at J, with 9 bases between the two ends. The CDR3 spells CASTVGDQPQHF. CDR3 DNA: TGTGCCAGCACAGTGGGGGATCAGCCCCAGCATTTT.

The chain joins TRBV6-5 to TRBJ2-7, with D perhaps being TRBD1 or TRBD2 (5 bases each). Between the trimmed V and J ends, which lost 2 bases and 2 bases, there was a span of 16 bases. CDR1 and CDR2 from the germline V gene are MNHEY and SVGAGI. The CDR3 has 16 residues. In DNA, the CDR3 is TGTGCCAGCAGTTACGGGGGTCAAGTTCGGCCCTACGAGCAGTACTTC. Translated: CASSYGGQVRPYEQYF.

This clone was seen just once. Other DNA sequences in this specimen translate into the identical CDR3. J is TRBJ2-1 and V is TRBV19, with 8 nucleotides matching TRBD2. The CDR3 consists of 14 residues. CDR1 is LNHDA and CDR2 is SQIVND in the germline V gene (reference sequence). V shed 2 bases, J shed 5 bases, and the junction held 2 bases outside the gene matches. The DNA of the CDR3 is TGTGCCAGTAGTATATCCGGGGGGGACAATGAGCAGTTCTTC. This codes for CASSISGGDNEQFF.

This chain uses TRBV4-1 with TRBJ2-7; D may be TRBD1 (5 bases). Per germline, CDR1 MGHRA and CDR2 YSYEKL. V lost 1 base to trimming and J lost 1 base, with 8 bases between them. This CDR3 region has 14 residues. The CDR3 sequence: CASSQVQGSYEQYF. In DNA, the CDR3 is TGCGCCAGCAGCCAAGTTCAGGGTTCCTACGAGCAGTACTTC.

This chain links TRBV9 with TRBJ2-7; D gene uncertain. From germline, CDR1 is SGDLS and CDR2 YYNGEE. V was clipped by 3 bases and J by 0 bases, with 13 bases between them. The CDR3 spans 15 residues. CDR3 DNA sequence: TGTGCCAGCAGCGAAGACCCAAACGGCTCCTACGAGCAGTACTTC. It is translated as CASSEDPNGSYEQYF.

This clone was observed once. This rearrangement joins TRBV5-1 to TRBJ1-5, with TRBD1 identical over 8 bases. The CDR3 runs to 15 residues. Germline V gene lookup returns CDR1 SGHRS and CDR2 YFSETQ. Trimming at V came to 2 bases and at J to 3 bases, leaving 4 bases not matched to a gene. CDR3 sequence reads: CASSLQGETNQPQHF. CDR3 nucleotide sequence: TGCGCCAGCAGCTTACAGGGGGAGACCAATCAGCCCCAGCATTTT.

The chain uses TRBV5-3 and TRBJ1-2; D is unresolved. TRBV5-3 is labeled an ORF, and its function is uncertain. The CDR3 is made up of 12 amino acids. V lost 6 bases and J lost 4, with 10 bases in between. In DNA form, the CDR3 reads TGTGCCAGAATTTTATACAGCTATGGCTACACCTTC. Its translation is CARILYSYGYTF.

The chain combines TRBV6-5 with TRBJ1-2, with D unresolved. Trimming took off 8 bases at V and 5 bases at J, with 15 bases between the two ends. Germline CDR1 reads MNHEY; CDR2 reads SVGAGI. The CDR3 extends over 13 amino acids. The CDR3: CASRSGPPYGYTF. The CDR3 nucleotides are TGTGCCAGCCGTTCAGGTCCCCCTTATGGCTACACCTTC.